Presented here are 22 T cell receptor beta chains from one specimen sequenced in a study of cytomegalovirus exposure and HLA in healthy donors. PCR primers comprised 60 Vbeta and 13 Jbeta primers. The table came from immunoSEQ multiplex PCR; TCRdb's copy has only in-frame clones and leaves some out. The sample has about 160,000 clones; roughly three quarters are singletons. Sample: PBMCs. The receptors were sampled from a man between 35 and 55 years old in good health and CMV-seropositive.

The chain recombines TRBV7-9 with TRBJ2-3, with D possibly TRBD2 on 6 matching bases. CDR1 SEHNR and CDR2 FQNEAQ come from the germline V gene (reference sequence). The CDR3 loop spans 15 amino acids. Trimming stripped 8 bases from V and 4 bases from J, with 19 bases between. CDR3: CASSPTRLGADTQYF. CDR3 coding DNA: TGTGCCAGCTCTCCGACTAGGTTAGGAGCAGATACGCAGTATTTT.

The chain links TRBV13 to TRBJ2-7, with 7 bases aligning to TRBD1. There are 15 residues in the CDR3. Germline V gene sequence: CDR1 PRHDT, CDR2 FYEKMQ (reference sequence). The ends lost 3 bases at V and 0 bases at J; junction bases unmatched: 5. CDR3 region: CASSLYRGSSYEQYF. Written as DNA, the CDR3 is TGTGCCAGCAGCTTGTACAGGGGCAGCTCCTACGAGCAGTACTTC.

The V and J genes are TRBV4-1 and TRBJ2-7; 10 bases map to TRBD1. V shed 4 bases, J shed 0 bases, and the junction held 6 bases outside the gene matches. The CDR3 contains 16 residues. Germline values: CDR1 MGHRA, CDR2 YSYEKL. The CDR3 reads CASSPGQGPRSYEQYF. CDR3 coding DNA: TGCGCCAGCAGCCCGGGACAGGGGCCTCGCTCCTACGAGCAGTACTTC.

This chain links TRBV14 with TRBJ1-5, with 9 bases identical to TRBD1. The CDR3 contains 15 residues. V lost 5 bases, J lost 5 bases, and 7 bases stayed unmatched. Germline V gives CDR1 SGHDN, CDR2 FVKESK. The CDR3 DNA follows: TGTGCCAGCAGCGAAGCCGGGACAGGGCATCAGCCCCAGCATTTT. Its translation is CASSEAGTGHQPQHF.

V gene TRBV2 combines with J gene TRBJ2-3, with 13 bases fitting TRBD2. The V segment lost 3 bases and the J segment 4 bases; nucleotides outside the gene matches: 10. The germline V gene encodes CDR1 SNHLY and CDR2 FYNNEI. The CDR3 length is 18 residues. The CDR3 DNA sequence: TGTGCCAGCAGTGAGTGGGGACTAGCGGGGTCCGGATCAGATACGCAGTATTTT. It is translated as CASSEWGLAGSGSDTQYF.

The chain has TRBV7-2 and TRBJ1-2; perhaps TRBD1 as D (5 bases). CDR1 is SGHTA, CDR2 FQGNSA, per germline. Trimming removed 1 base at V and 4 bases at J, with 10 bases between. The CDR3 has 14 residues. CDR3 sequence: CASSLGGGSYGYTF. The CDR3 bases are TGTGCCAGCAGCTTAGGTGGGGGGTCCTATGGCTACACCTTC. The entire variable domain, with the rest obtained from reference TRBV7-2 and TRBJ1-2, is as follows: GAGVSQSPSNKVTEKGKDVELRCDPISGHTALYWYRQSLGQGLEFLIYFQGNSAPDKSGLPSDRFSAERTGGSVSTLTIQRTQQEDSAVYLCASSLGGGSYGYTFGSGTRLTVV.

This chain connects TRBV5-6 to TRBJ2-7, with D perhaps TRBD2 (5 bases). This CDR3 is built from 13 residues. V gave up 4 bases and J gave up 6 bases, with 14 bases separating them. Germline V gene lookup returns CDR1 SGHDT and CDR2 YYEEEE. The CDR3 bases are TGTGCCAGCAGCCAAAGGACGGGGAGCGAGCAGTACTTC. This codes for CASSQRTGSEQYF.

The gene calls are TRBV9 and TRBJ2-6; TRBD2 might be the D (7 bases). V was cut by 7 bases and J by 1 base, with 15 bases left in between. The CDR3 has 16 amino acids. Germline CDR1 SGDLS, CDR2 YYNGEE. The CDR3 sequence: CASGGGTLSGANVLTF. In DNA form, the CDR3 reads TGTGCCAGCGGGGGGGGCACATTGTCTGGGGCCAACGTCCTGACTTTC.

This clone was observed once. The chain joins TRBV25-1 to TRBJ1-5, with 8 bases fitting TRBD1. CDR3 size: 15 residues. J lost 4 bases, V lost 7 bases, and 9 bases had no gene match. Per germline, CDR1 MGHDK and CDR2 SYGVNS. The CDR3 sequence: CASNYTGGWNQPQHF. For the CDR3, the DNA is TGTGCCAGCAATTACACAGGGGGTTGGAATCAGCCCCAGCATTTT.

This clone occurred once. V gene TRBV5-1 combines with J gene TRBJ2-1, with 11 bases lining up with TRBD2. The CDR3 covers 15 residues. Trimming took 0 bases from V and 8 from J; bases not matched to a gene: 4. The germline gives CDR1 SGHRS, CDR2 YFSETQ. The CDR3 DNA reads TGCGCCAGCAGCTTGGTTAGCGGGGGGGCCCATGAGCAGTTCTTC. Its translation is CASSLVSGGAHEQFF.

The gene calls are TRBV7-6 and TRBJ1-1; a weak D match, TRBD1 (6 bases). The CDR3 is 13 residues long. Germline assignment: CDR1 SGHVS and CDR2 FNYEAQ. Trimming took 5 bases from V and 2 from J, leaving 9 bases between them. CDR3 coding DNA: TGTGCCAGCAGCAGGGGACAAAACACTGAAGCTTTCTTT. This gives the protein CASSRGQNTEAFF.

This rearrangement joins TRBV15 to TRBJ1-5; D unclear. The germline V gene encodes CDR1 LNHNV and CDR2 YYDKDF (reference sequence). Trimming pared 0 bases from V and 6 bases from J, leaving 12 bases between. The CDR3 length is 15 residues. CDR3 protein: CATSRDLEGSQPQHF. DNA of the CDR3: TGTGCCACCAGCAGAGATTTGGAAGGGAGTCAGCCCCAGCATTTT. The complete variable domain, with remaining parts taken from reference TRBV15 and TRBJ1-5, reads DAMVIQNPRYQVTQFGKPVTLSCSQTLNHNVMYWYQQKSSQAPKLLFHYYDKDFNNEADTPDNFQSRRPNTSFCFLDIRSPGLGDTAMYLCATSRDLEGSQPQHFGDGTRLSIL.

The rearrangement uses TRBV7-2 and TRBJ2-7, with 9 positions matching TRBD1. V lost 1 base to trimming and J lost 5 bases; unmatched junction nucleotides: 3. In germline, CDR1 is SGHTA, CDR2 FQGNSA. The CDR3 extends over 14 amino acids. The CDR3 here is CASSLGDREDEQYF. The CDR3 DNA sequence: TGTGCCAGCAGCTTAGGGGACAGGGAAGACGAGCAGTACTTC.

This clone turned up a few times. The chain has TRBV5-1 and TRBJ2-3; TRBD1 aligns across 7 bases. This CDR3 contains 16 residues. The V gene's germline CDR1 is SGHRS and CDR2 YFSETQ. Trimming took 0 bases from V and 1 from J; bases not matched to a gene: 5. The CDR3 DNA is TGCGCCAGCAGCTTGGGGACAGGTGGGGGCACAGATACGCAGTATTTT. It is translated as CASSLGTGGGTDTQYF. The entire variable domain, with the rest obtained from reference TRBV5-1 and TRBJ2-3, is as follows: KAGVTQTPRYLIKTRGQQVTLSCSPISGHRSVSWYQQTPGQGLQFLFEYFSETQRNKGNFPGRFSGRQFSNSRSEMNVSTLELGDSALYLCASSLGTGGGTDTQYFGPGTRLTVL.

This clone was seen just once. The chain recombines TRBV19 with TRBJ1-4; D is uncertain. From germline, CDR1 is LNHDA and CDR2 SQIVND (reference sequence). CDR3 length equals 16 residues. V lost 4 bases, J lost 0 bases, and 12 bases lay in between. CDR3 protein: CASSNYGRATNEKLFF. The DNA for the CDR3 is TGTGCCAGTAGTAACTACGGTCGAGCAACTAATGAAAAACTGTTTTTT. The variable domain in full, with the rest retrieved from reference TRBV19 and TRBJ1-4, is DGGITQSPKYLFRKEGQNVTLSCEQNLNHDAMYWYRQDPGQGLRLIYYSQIVNDFQKGDIAEGYSVSREKKESFPLTVTSAQKNPTAFYLCASSNYGRATNEKLFFGSGTQLSVL.

The genes are TRBV9 and TRBJ1-5, with TRBD1 identical over 7 bases. With 3 bases clipped from V and 6 bases from J, the junction kept 6 bases outside the gene matches. The CDR3 consists of 14 residues. CDR1 and CDR2 (germline): SGDLS, YYNGEE. The CDR3 DNA sequence: TGTGCCAGCAGCGGTACAGGGGTTAGTCAGCCCCAGCATTTT. Translating gives CASSGTGVSQPQHF.

The CDR3 DNA is TGTGCCAGCAGTTACCAAGGGGGAAACACCGGGGAGCTGTTTTTT. It codes for CASSYQGGNTGELFF. The J gene is TRBJ2-2, the V gene TRBV6-5; TRBD1 might be the D (6 bases). Germline V gene data show CDR1 as MNHEY and CDR2 as SVGAGI. The length of the CDR3 is 15 residues. V was pared by 2 bases and J by 2 bases, with 9 bases between.

This chain joins TRBV2 and TRBJ1-5; D remains unclear. V was shortened by 2 bases and J by 0 bases, with 5 bases between the two germline ends. From germline, CDR1 is SNHLY and CDR2 FYNNEI. The CDR3 is 14 amino acids. The CDR3 reads CASSESNSNQPQHF. The CDR3 region has the DNA TGTGCCAGCAGTGAAAGCAATAGCAATCAGCCCCAGCATTTT.

This clone has a handful of counts. V and J are TRBV5-1 and TRBJ1-1; D not resolved. V was trimmed by 0 bases and J by 6 bases, leaving 3 bases between them. The germline V gene encodes CDR1 SGHRS and CDR2 YFSETQ. CDR3 size: 11 residues. The CDR3 is CASSLGPEAFF. The CDR3 DNA reads as TGCGCCAGCAGCTTGGGGCCTGAAGCTTTCTTT. Variable domain in full (rest from reference TRBV5-1 and TRBJ1-1): KAGVTQTPRYLIKTRGQQVTLSCSPISGHRSVSWYQQTPGQGLQFLFEYFSETQRNKGNFPGRFSGRQFSNSRSEMNVSTLELGDSALYLCASSLGPEAFFGQGTRLTVV.

V and J are TRBV7-9 and TRBJ1-5; unclear D gene. CDR3 length equals 12 residues. The germline V and J ends were trimmed by 1 base and 6 bases, with 4 bases remaining between them. Germline V lookup: CDR1 SEHNR, CDR2 FQNEAQ (reference sequence). The CDR3 DNA follows: TGTGCCAGCAGCTTAGTCGGTCAGCCCCAGCATTTT. Encoded protein: CASSLVGQPQHF. The full variable domain, in which reference TRBV7-9 and TRBJ1-5 provide the parts outside the CDR3, is DTGVSQNPRHKITKRGQNVTFRCDPISEHNRLYWYRQTLGQGPEFLTYFQNEAQLEKSRLLSDRFSAERPKGSFSTLEIQRTEQGDSAMYLCASSLVGQPQHFGDGTRLSIL.

J is TRBJ2-2 and V is TRBV7-8; no reliable D call. Germline V CDR1 and CDR2: SGHVS, FQNEAQ. The CDR3 runs 16 residues. V was shortened by 5 bases and J by 0 bases, with 13 bases between the two germline ends. The CDR3 is CASSRTVFANTGELFF. As DNA, the CDR3 is TGTGCCAGCAGCCGAACAGTCTTCGCGAACACCGGGGAGCTGTTTTTT. The whole variable domain, remainder taken from reference TRBV7-8 and TRBJ2-2, is GAGVSQSPRYKVAKRGQDVALRCDPISGHVSLFWYQQALGQGPEFLTYFQNEAQLDKSGLPSDRFFAERPEGSVSTLKIQRTQQEDSAVYLCASSRTVFANTGELFFGEGSRLTVL.

V usage is TRBV9 and J usage is TRBJ2-5; 9 bases map to TRBD2. CDR1 is SGDLS and CDR2 is YYNGEE in the germline V gene. Trimming removed 4 bases from V and 1 base from J; junction bases left unmatched: 5. The CDR3 is 15 amino acids. CDR3 bases: TGTGCCAGCAGCACCTCTAGCGGGGCCCAAGAGACCCAGTACTTC. Residues: CASSTSSGAQETQYF. The whole variable domain, remainder taken from reference TRBV9 and TRBJ2-5, is DSGVTQTPKHLITATGQRVTLRCSPRSGDLSVYWYQQSLDQGLQFLIQYYNGEERAKGNILERFSAQQFPDLHSELNLSSLELGDSALYFCASSTSSGAQETQYFGPGTRLLVL.